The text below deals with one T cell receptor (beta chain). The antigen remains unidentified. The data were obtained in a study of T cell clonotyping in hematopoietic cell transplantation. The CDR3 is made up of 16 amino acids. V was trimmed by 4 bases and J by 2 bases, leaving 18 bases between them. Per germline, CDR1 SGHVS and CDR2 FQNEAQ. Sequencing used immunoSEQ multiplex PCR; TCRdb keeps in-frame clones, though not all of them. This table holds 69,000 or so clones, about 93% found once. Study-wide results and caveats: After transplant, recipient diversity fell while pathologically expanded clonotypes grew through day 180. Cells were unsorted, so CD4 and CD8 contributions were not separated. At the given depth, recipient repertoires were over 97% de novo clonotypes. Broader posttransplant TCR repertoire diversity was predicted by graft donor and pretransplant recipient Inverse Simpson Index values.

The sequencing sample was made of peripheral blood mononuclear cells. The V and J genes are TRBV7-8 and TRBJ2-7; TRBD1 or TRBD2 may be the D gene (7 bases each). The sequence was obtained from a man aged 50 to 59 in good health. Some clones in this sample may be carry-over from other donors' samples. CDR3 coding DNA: TGTGCCAGCAGCTCTAGGGGGGGGACAGTCCCCTACGAGCAGTACTTC. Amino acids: CASSSRGGTVPYEQYF.